This T cell receptor beta chain stems from a study of cytomegalovirus exposure and HLA in healthy donors (TCRdb year 2017). For the wider study: An earlier analysis of some 550 of the donors reported approximately 300 Gb of sequence data and 100 million to 130 million unique TCR beta sequences from around 200 million T cells. An earlier analysis of fewer than 700 of the donors applied high-throughput TCR beta sequencing to assess whether each TCR beta V gene segment acted as functional or pseudogenic. The genetic ancestry cluster associated with self-reported Caucasian donors included approximately 85% of the 398 genotyped donors. Roughly 300 gigabases of sequencing data and tens of millions of unique TCR sequences were included in an early release covering 550 to 650 HLA-typed donors. Across some 400 genotyped donors of the cohort, an average of approximately 240,000 unique TCR beta nucleotide sequences per donor were sequenced, and approximately 19% of those sequences were non-productive. The study aimed to test whether signatures of past pathogen exposure could be identified by cataloging public T cell receptors. The number of typed donors differed by locus: about 629-640 for A, B, C, DRB1 and DQB1; 522 for DQA1; approximately 600 for DPA1; and 450 to 480 for DPB1. To predict cytomegalovirus infection status, the study brought together high-throughput TCR immunosequencing, statistical association of individual TCRs with disease status, and machine learning. In a later genetic analysis, genome-wide SNP genotypes for about 55% of the 666 donors were used, and that subset was treated as a discovery cohort. The later analysis used no new phenotypic data to find candidate immune exposures, relying instead on TCR beta sequences and their occurrence across donors. In addition to the first cohort of approximately 650 subjects, a separate validation cohort of 100 to 150 different subjects was used. Every repertoire in the discovery cohort had been generated on one and the same sequencing platform. In a later analysis, previously published TCR beta repertoires from fewer than 750 donors were re-analyzed and high-resolution HLA genotyping was added so that TCR occurrence patterns could be studied. Because of strong linkage in the cohort, four or five DR-DQ haplotypes were treated as single units for association and clustering. Donor age, sex, ethnicity and CMV serostatus were collected together with the repertoire data. HLA typing covered class I and class II loci at four-digit resolution. The T cell repertoires of 666 subjects were profiled by immunosequencing and related to cytomegalovirus serostatus. What the authors observed across the whole study: Compared with equally common non-associated chains, HLA-associated TCR beta chains in a later analysis were more clonally expanded and had lower generation probabilities. In the study, 150 to 200 TCR beta chains were listed as associated with cytomegalovirus. In an earlier analysis of fewer than 750 of the donors, most TCR beta V segments were observed in productive rearrangements about 87% or about 30% of the time, broadly matching IMGT annotations. In vitro tests confirmed that a few of the cytomegalovirus-associated TCR beta chains recognize cytomegalovirus antigens. When HLA alleles, especially DR and DQ, strongly co-occurred, TCR associations were difficult to assign to individual alleles. According to a later analysis, parvovirus B19, influenza, CMV and Epstein-Barr virus appeared linked to several top co-occurrence clusters. Because some donors lacked HLA typing at each locus, the association tests relied only on the typed subset. A later analysis associated 17,000 or so TCR beta sequences with specific HLA alleles at a false discovery rate of 0.05. Cytomegalovirus status was reported to be diagnosed by the classifier with high specificity and sensitivity in both the original and validation cohorts. CMV serostatus was the only immune exposure information available for the cohort. A cluster of highly shared sequence variants was judged likely to be a technical artifact of the sequencing pipeline. Compared with the 666-donor mean, donors in an Asian-associated ancestry cluster had fewer N-insertions in productive TCRs, according to a later genetic analysis. In a later analysis, most CMV-associated TCR beta chains were found to appear HLA-restricted, with HLA associations seemingly driven largely by CMV exposure. Across donors, most TCR sequences were observed very rarely, whereas some public TCRs were present in many individuals. V-gene and J-gene trimming of TCR beta chains was associated with a missense DCLRE1C variant in a later genetic analysis, and the association was replicated in an independent cohort. The cohort was sequenced for TCR beta chains only, and without alpha or paired-chain data the features that could be detected were limited. A further reported finding was that TCR beta sequences accurately predicted the HLA-A and HLA-B alleles for most subjects in the first cohort. The presence/absence analyses assumed that sequencing depth was roughly uniform across donors, and that assumption may not be true. In a later analysis, TCR association rates were found to vary across HLA loci, with the most associated TCRs seen for DRB1 alleles and the fewest for HLA-C alleles. Some IMGT-functional V segments, including TRBV6-2 and TRBV6-3, could not be told apart with the 87-base-pair reads, so those segments were excluded. It was suggested by the authors that the approach could potentially be generalized to other disease states and immunological phenotypes. Correlated functional status among segregating V segments might reflect linkage disequilibrium, but an unknown experimental factor could not be ruled out. Because counts were too low, roughly 16 rarely observed V segments, including chromosome 9 orphons, were excluded from the earlier analysis of some 590 of the donors.

Reading from cysteine to phenylalanine, the CDR3 counts 15 amino acids. Only the CDR3 region is kept as DNA, spanning 45 bases read in frame from base 1. CDR1 and CDR2 are drawn from the germline V gene: SGHRS, YFSETQ. V is shortened by 3 bases, J by 5 bases, and the region joining them spans 18 bases. On this clone: Its antigen is not yet known. Nothing much larger sits one base from this clone, and base qualities are not available.

The cohort comprised several hundred healthy bone marrow donors. All cohort members were sampled while nominally healthy, although unrecorded immune exposures were likely present. The donor tested CMV seronegative, placing the donor among the 300 to 450 seronegative members of the cohort. A peripheral blood sample was provided by each donor, and peripheral blood mononuclear cells were used for TCR beta sequencing. The Qiagen DNeasy Blood Extraction Kit was used to extract genomic DNA from the blood cell samples. Library preparation employed the immunoSEQ multiplex PCR assay. The multiplex PCR relied on a mix of 60 forward primers for TCR Vbeta segments and 13 reverse primers for TCR Jbeta segments. The CDR3 region of rearranged TCR beta genes was amplified from genomic DNA with a multiplex PCR assay. Amplified TCR beta libraries were sequenced as 87-base-pair reads on the Illumina HiSeq System. The authors processed their data as follows. A later analysis counted about 80 million unique TCR beta chains across the 666 repertoires, and 9 million to 14 million of these chains were shared by at least two donors. A nearest-neighbor algorithm error-corrected the raw reads and collapsed the reads into unique sequences, merging closely related sequences to remove PCR and sequencing errors. To assign V, D and J gene segments, CDR3 sequences were aligned to IMGT reference sequences. For a sequence to be retained, a match of at least six nucleotides was required to both a V gene segment and a J gene segment. Rearrangements were classified as productive when the CDR3 lacked stop codons and remained in frame with V and J, and all other rearrangements were classified as non-productive. Following IMGT convention, CDR3 was defined as the stretch from the second conserved V-encoded cysteine up to the conserved J-encoded phenylalanine. The earlier analysis of 587 of the donors excluded sequences that lacked an unambiguous match to a single V gene segment. An earlier analysis of fewer than 650 of the donors classified V segments as functional when productive rearrangements were above 56.7% and as segregating when the standard deviation between donors was above 5%. A statistical classification framework was built to diagnose cytomegalovirus status from the catalog of TCR beta chain sequences. V and J gene assignment, in a later analysis, came from comparing TCR nucleotide sequences with IMGT/GENE-DB human TR gene sequences. Using the TCRdist pipeline, a later analysis assigned CDR3 sequences along with most-parsimonious VDJ recombination scenarios. In a later analysis, each TCR beta chain was defined by its CDR3 amino acid sequence together with its V-gene family, and reads lacking a unique V-gene family were excluded. In a later analysis, 450 to 600 highly shared, low-generation-probability nucleotide sequences were removed to address suspected cross-contamination and a sequencing artifact. In a later analysis, a clonal expansion index was calculated for each public chain from normalized within-repertoire ranks of inferred template counts. Generation probabilities in a later analysis came from a VDJ recombination model fitted to out-of-frame rearrangements, and those results were checked against IGoR. A later analysis scored TCR-TCR, TCR-HLA and TCR-CMV co-occurrence with hypergeometric tests, applying a repertoire-size bias correction to TCR pairs. False discovery rates were estimated in a later analysis by permuting HLA or CMV assignments 20 times. A later analysis grouped co-occurring TCRs with DBSCAN, adding TCRdist sequence similarity when clustering within HLA-allele-positive subsets. Repertoires with fewer than 30,000 or more than 120,000 public chains, plus five repertoires with anomalous nucleotide sharing, were excluded from co-occurrence clustering. Sourced from immuneACCESS, this table was stored by TCRdb with only in-frame sequences that have V and J called. A share of the clones is absent; for the studies checked, an unresolved V gene accounts for under half, and the remainder has no known explanation. V, J and clone size were drawn from that table, and D and trimming were deduced from the DNA. For this sample there are 150,000 to 200,000 clones; approximately 84% appear just once. Around 0.25% of the sample rests with the top ten.

Sequences were obtained from PBMCs. The origin of this receptor is a boy between 10 and 17 years old in good health and CMV-seronegative. The rearrangement combines TRBV5-1 with TRBJ2-7; matching of 7 bases hints at TRBD2 as the D gene. For the CDR3, the sequence is CASSWGGGGNHEQYF. The DNA sequence is TGCGCCAGCAGCTGGGGAGGGGGGGGCAACCACGAGCAGTACTTC.